These 19 T cell receptor beta chains were all obtained from the same sample, sequenced in a study of radiotherapy plus CTLA-4 blockade in lung cancer (dated by TCRdb to 2016 to 2019). The library was produced with the immunoSEQ multiplex PCR assay. TCRdb stores this immuneACCESS table with in-frame sequences only. Part of the clones is absent; in the studies checked, under half of the shortfall reflects unresolved V genes, and no reason is known for the rest. This sample holds roughly 32,000 clones; over 70% were observed only once. 13% to 15% of the sample goes to the ten largest clones. Sample: peripheral blood, taken from a patient treated with radiotherapy plus ipilimumab. All receptors come from a human donor with non-small cell lung cancer that progressed on radiotherapy plus ipilimumab.

CDR3 region: CASSLAPSGGTTDTQYF. The CDR3 DNA sequence: TGCGCCAGCAGCTTGGCCCCTAGCGGGGGAACCACAGATACGCAGTATTTT. This sequence joins TRBV5-1 and TRBJ2-3; the match to TRBD2 covers 10 bases. CDR1 is SGHRS, CDR2 YFSETQ, per germline. J gave up 2 bases and V 0 bases, and 6 bases lay outside the gene matches. The CDR3 extends over 17 amino acids.

A few counts support this clone. V is TRBV7-9 and J is TRBJ1-4; 7 bases line up with TRBD1. The CDR3 consists of 15 residues. The V gene's germline CDR1 is SEHNR and CDR2 FQNEAQ (reference sequence). V dropped 3 bases and J dropped 7; count of bases not matched to a gene: 8. The CDR3 reads CASSFPQGSGEKLFF. The CDR3 nucleotides read TGTGCCAGCAGCTTCCCACAGGGGTCCGGTGAAAAACTGTTTTTT.

The chain recombines TRBV28 with TRBJ2-7, with 9 bases matching TRBD2. The germline gives CDR1 MDHEN, CDR2 SYDVKM. With 2 bases clipped from V and 5 bases from J, the junction kept 4 bases outside the gene matches. There are 14 residues in the CDR3. CDR3 in amino acids: CASSLAGGQNEQYF. CDR3 nucleotide sequence: TGTGCCAGCAGTTTAGCGGGAGGGCAAAACGAGCAGTACTTC.

The chain recombines TRBV6-5 with TRBJ2-7; D tentatively fits TRBD1 or TRBD2 (6 bases each). Trimming stripped 6 bases from V and 5 bases from J, with 14 bases between. The CDR3 length is 13 residues. Per the germline V gene, CDR1 is MNHEY and CDR2 is SVGAGI. CDR3 loop: CASRHSRGDEQYF. CDR3 DNA: TGTGCCAGCAGGCACTCAAGGGGGGACGAGCAGTACTTC.

This clone was seen more than once but under ten times. This chain joins TRBV18 and TRBJ2-7; no definite D call. Germline CDR1 reads KGHSH; CDR2 reads LQKENI. CDR3 length: 11 residues. Trimming cost V 6 bases and J 6 bases, with 9 bases left between them. The CDR3 is CASSPEGEQYF. The CDR3 DNA reads TGTGCCAGCTCTCCTGAAGGCGAGCAGTACTTC.

This chain links TRBV5-1 with TRBJ2-7, with 9 positions matching TRBD1. Germline assignment: CDR1 SGHRS and CDR2 YFSETQ. Trimming at V came to 0 bases and at J to 7 bases, leaving 8 bases not matched to a gene. The CDR3 has 15 amino acids. CDR3 sequence reads: CASSLGTGGAGEQYF. CDR3 nucleotides: TGCGCCAGCAGCTTGGGTACAGGGGGCGCGGGGGAGCAGTACTTC. Filled out from reference TRBV5-1 and TRBJ2-7, the complete variable domain reads KAGVTQTPRYLIKTRGQQVTLSCSPISGHRSVSWYQQTPGQGLQFLFEYFSETQRNKGNFPGRFSGRQFSNSRSEMNVSTLELGDSALYLCASSLGTGGAGEQYFGPGTRLTVT.

V gene TRBV6-1 combines with J gene TRBJ2-2; no clear D. Trimming pared 4 bases from V and 2 bases from J, leaving 8 bases between. Germline V gene lookup returns CDR1 MNHNS and CDR2 SASEGT. This CDR3 has 14 amino acids. The chain's CDR3 is CASSALKNTGELFF. Written as DNA, the CDR3 is TGTGCCAGCAGTGCCCTTAAAAACACCGGGGAGCTGTTTTTT.

This clone was counted between two and nine times. The genes are TRBV6-6 and TRBJ1-5; the D gene is possibly TRBD1 (6 bases). This CDR3 comprises 16 residues. V gave up 5 bases and J gave up 1 base, with 15 bases separating them. The germline V gene has CDR1 MNHNY and CDR2 SVGAGI (reference sequence). This CDR3 is CASSAGTTTSNQPQHF. CDR3 bases: TGTGCCAGCAGTGCCGGGACAACGACGAGCAATCAGCCCCAGCATTTT.

The V call is TRBV28, the J call TRBJ1-4; 7 bases line up with TRBD1. CDR3 length equals 17 residues. Germline CDR1 is MDHEN and CDR2 is SYDVKM. Losses at the gene ends were 5 bases for V and 7 bases for J; bases not matched to a gene: 16. In DNA form, the CDR3 reads TGTGCCAGCAGTACGGAGGTCGCAGGGGGTGAAGGTGAAAAACTGTTTTTT. It codes for CASSTEVAGGEGEKLFF.

This clone turned up a few times. The chain links TRBV29-1 to TRBJ2-7; TRBD1 matches 8 bases. The CDR3 loop spans 14 amino acids. The germline V gene has CDR1 SQVTM and CDR2 ANQGSEA. Trimming removed 1 base from V and 4 bases from J; junction bases left unmatched: 6. The CDR3, as DNA: TGCAGCGTTGAAGTGACAGGGGTGGTGTACGAGCAGTACTTC. Protein: CSVEVTGVVYEQYF.

The V call is TRBV7-9, the J call TRBJ1-1, with a possible D match to TRBD1 (5 bases). Germline lookup yields CDR1 SEHNR and CDR2 FQNEAQ (reference sequence). CDR3 length: 13 amino acids. Trimming shortened V by 5 bases and J by 4 bases, and 11 bases separated the two germline ends. As DNA, the CDR3 is TGTGCCAGCAGCCCCTCGGGGACCACTGAAGCTTTCTTT. This encodes CASSPSGTTEAFF.

This clone was seen only a few times. The gene calls are TRBV27 and TRBJ2-1; TRBD2 agrees at 7 bases. After removal of 3 bases from V and 4 bases from J, the junction contained 6 bases not matched to a gene. CDR1 and CDR2 (germline): MNHEY, SMNVEV (reference sequence). CDR3 size: 15 residues. CDR3 DNA sequence: TGTGCCAGCAGTTTCCGGCCTAGCGGATACAATGAGCAGTTCTTC. The encoded protein is CASSFRPSGYNEQFF.

This clone was seen only a few times. CDR3 in amino acids: CASSLQDEQYF. CDR3 nucleotide sequence: TGTGCCAGCAGCCTACAAGACGAGCAGTACTTC. The chain combines TRBV28 with TRBJ2-7; D not resolved. The CDR3 length is 11 residues. Germline V gene lookup returns CDR1 MDHEN and CDR2 SYDVKM. V lost 6 bases, J lost 5 bases, and 8 bases lay in between.

This chain uses TRBV10-3 with TRBJ1-1, with D perhaps TRBD1 (6 bases). The CDR3 runs 13 residues. Germline V CDR1 and CDR2: ENHRY, SYGVKD. With 11 bases removed from V and 0 bases from J, the gap between germline ends came to 13 bases. The CDR3 nucleotides are TGTGCCTCAACAGGGCCCTTGAACACTGAAGCTTTCTTT. It is translated as CASTGPLNTEAFF.

V gene TRBV5-1 combines with J gene TRBJ1-1; a weak D match, TRBD1 (5 bases). V gave up 0 bases and J gave up 0 bases, with 9 bases separating them. Per the germline V gene, CDR1 is SGHRS and CDR2 is YFSETQ. CDR3 length: 15 amino acids. The CDR3 DNA reads as TGCGCCAGCAGCTTGGGAGGGGCTCTGAACACTGAAGCTTTCTTT. This translates into CASSLGGALNTEAFF.

This clone was seen just once. V gene TRBV5-4 combines with J gene TRBJ2-5; D is possibly TRBD2 (7 bases). The CDR3 extends over 11 amino acids. Germline CDR1 is SGHNT and CDR2 is YYREEE (reference sequence). Between the trimmed V and J ends, which lost 7 bases and 5 bases, there was a span of 9 bases. CDR3 nucleotides: TGTGCCAGCGGGGGGGCGGAGACCCAGTACTTC. Translated: CASGGAETQYF.

V usage is TRBV5-1 and J usage is TRBJ2-4, with D possibly called TRBD1 or TRBD2 (5 bases each). CDR3 length equals 17 residues. Trimming took 3 bases from V and 7 from J, leaving 23 bases between them. Germline CDR1 reads SGHRS; CDR2 reads YFSETQ. Written as DNA, the CDR3 is TGCGCCAGCAGCTCGGGACGTGTTCAATCCCCGGGGAACATTCAGTACTTC. Encoded protein: CASSSGRVQSPGNIQYF.

The CDR3 is CASRGNVAGTSYEQYF. In DNA form, the CDR3 reads TGTGCCAGCAGGGGGAATGTAGCGGGAACGTCCTACGAGCAGTACTTC. This chain connects TRBV2 to TRBJ2-7, with 8 nucleotides matching TRBD2. The germline gives CDR1 SNHLY, CDR2 FYNNEI. The CDR3 runs 16 residues. Trimming cost V 6 bases and J 1 base; bases outside gene matches: 11.

This sequence joins TRBV30 and TRBJ1-3; D remains ambiguous. V lost 4 bases to trimming and J lost 3 bases, with 13 bases between them. The germline CDR1 and CDR2 sequences are GTSNPN and SVGIG (reference sequence). The CDR3 sequence is 14 residues long. CDR3 coding DNA: TGTGCCTGGAACCCCGGTTTCAGTGGAAACACCATATATTTT. Its translation is CAWNPGFSGNTIYF.